This TCR beta chain was sequenced during a study of metastatic and nonmetastatic thyroid tumors. No patient received treatment before thyroid surgery. TCRdb re-called clones from the PCR reads using MiXCR. The table records around 64,000 clones, approximately 4.1% of them present only once. This clone was seen ten or more times. V was pared by 0 bases and J by 13 bases, with 7 bases between. Germline V gene data show CDR1 as SEHNR and CDR2 as FQNEAQ (reference sequence). The CDR3 length is 12 residues. This TCR was recovered from a female donor with papillary thyroid cancer or a benign thyroid nodule (not recorded which). Some clones in this sample may be carry-over from other donors' samples. The chain links TRBV7-9 to TRBJ1-6, with D tentatively TRBD1 (5 bases). The sample was blood. The DNA of the CDR3 is TGTGCCAGCAGCTTAGCACGGGGGCCCCTCCACTTT. This encodes CASSLARGPLHF.